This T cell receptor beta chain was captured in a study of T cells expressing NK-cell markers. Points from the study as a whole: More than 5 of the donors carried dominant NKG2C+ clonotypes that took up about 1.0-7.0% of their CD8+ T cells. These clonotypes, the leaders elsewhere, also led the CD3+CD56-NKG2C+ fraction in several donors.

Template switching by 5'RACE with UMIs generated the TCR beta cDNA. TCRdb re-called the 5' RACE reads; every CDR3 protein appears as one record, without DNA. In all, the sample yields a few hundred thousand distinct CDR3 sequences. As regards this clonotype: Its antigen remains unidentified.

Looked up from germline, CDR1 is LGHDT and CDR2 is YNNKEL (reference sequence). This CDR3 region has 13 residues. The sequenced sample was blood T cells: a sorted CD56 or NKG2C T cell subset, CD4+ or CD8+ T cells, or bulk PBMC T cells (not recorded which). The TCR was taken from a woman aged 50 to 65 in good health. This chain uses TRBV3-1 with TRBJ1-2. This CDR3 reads CASSPSRLYGYTF.